This T cell receptor (beta chain) is from a study of T-cell memory formation after mild COVID-19. Constant-segment-primed 5'RACE gave TCR alpha and TCR beta cDNA libraries with sample barcodes and UMIs. MiXCR, run by TCRdb on the 5' RACE reads, gives a single entry per CDR3 protein. The profile shows tens of thousands of distinct CDR3 sequences, 16% of them singletons. As to this clonotype: Its specificity is not known.

Study-wide points: Later expanders leaned CD4+, whereas day 15 to 85 contracting clones were balanced CD4/CD8.

The receptor's source is an adult woman who had mild COVID-19 (a few samples of this study predate the infection). Cell type and time point are not known. The sequenced sample was PBMCs or a T cell subset sorted from them (not recorded which).

CDR3 nucleotide sequence: TGTGCCAGCAGTGAGGTAGCGGGAGCTCAAGAGACCCAGTACTTC. The encoded protein is CASSEVAGAQETQYF. V is TRBV6-1 and J is TRBJ2-5, with TRBD2 identical over 9 bases. This CDR3 is built from 15 residues. The J segment lost 2 bases and the V segment lost 3 bases, leaving 4 bases of the junction unmatched. Germline V gene sequence: CDR1 MNHNS, CDR2 SASEGT.